The 25 T cell receptor beta chains given below trace back to one sample, sequenced in a study of sequential checkpoint blockade in melanoma. Treatment specified: randomized to nivolumab then ipilimumab (arm A) or the reverse (arm B). Here immunoSEQ multiplex PCR was the method, and the copy in TCRdb shows in-frame clones only, minus some. The sample holds tens of thousands of clones, roughly 91% seen once. The sequencing used CD8+ T cells sorted from blood (inferred from file names), collected from a patient given nivolumab and ipilimumab in sequence. The source of these receptors is a human donor with melanoma.

The gene calls are TRBV29-1 and TRBJ2-7; 11 nucleotides line up with TRBD1. With 5 bases clipped from V and 3 bases from J, the junction kept 6 bases outside the gene matches. The CDR3 spans 14 residues. Per germline, CDR1 SQVTM and CDR2 ANQGSEA. CDR3: CSVLGDRGIYEQYF. CDR3 sequence (DNA): TGCAGCGTTCTCGGGGACAGGGGGATCTACGAGCAGTACTTC.

The CDR3 bases are TGTGCCATCAGTTGGGACAGGGGGTACCAAGAGACCCAGTACTTC. Amino acids: CAISWDRGYQETQYF. The V gene is TRBV10-3, the J gene TRBJ2-5; 11 positions match TRBD1. Losses at the gene ends were 5 bases for V and 0 bases for J; bases not matched to a gene: 2. Germline lookup yields CDR1 ENHRY and CDR2 SYGVKD. CDR3 length: 15 amino acids.

The V gene is TRBV11-3, the J gene TRBJ2-7; 7 bases are a match to TRBD1. CDR1 and CDR2 (germline): SGHNT, YENEEA. The ends lost 1 base at V and 3 bases at J; junction bases unmatched: 3. This CDR3 spans 14 amino acids. CDR3 loop: CASSLAGDSYEQYF. Here the CDR3 DNA reads TGTGCCAGCAGCTTAGCAGGGGACAGCTACGAGCAGTACTTC.

This chain joins TRBV5-6 and TRBJ2-7; 9 positions match TRBD2. Germline trimming cut 2 bases from V and 9 bases from J; bases unmatched to any gene: 6. The germline V gene has CDR1 SGHDT and CDR2 YYEEEE. This CDR3 spans 13 amino acids. As DNA, the CDR3 is TGTGCCAGCAGCTTAGGGCTAGCGGGGTGGCAGTACGTC. Translated: CASSLGLAGWQYV.

The V gene is TRBV11-2, the J gene TRBJ2-7, with D uncertain. The length of the CDR3 is 13 residues. The V gene's germline CDR1 is SGHAT and CDR2 FQNNGV. Trimming took off 7 bases at V and 2 bases at J, with 12 bases between the two ends. The CDR3: CASTAESTYEQYF. The DNA of the CDR3 is TGTGCCAGCACCGCGGAGTCAACCTACGAGCAGTACTTC.

In its sample, this clone was seen once. The chain recombines TRBV5-5 with TRBJ2-7; 8 nucleotides align to TRBD2. The CDR3 runs to 13 residues. With V trimmed by 3 bases and J by 5 bases, 4 bases remained unmatched. CDR1 is SGHKS, CDR2 YYEKEE, per germline (reference sequence). CDR3 sequence (DNA): TGTGCCAGCAGCTCGGGACTAGGGGACGAGCAGTACTTC. Protein sequence: CASSSGLGDEQYF. Complete variable domain (other parts from reference TRBV5-5 and TRBJ2-7): DAGVTQSPTHLIKTRGQQVTLRCSPISGHKSVSWYQQVLGQGPQFIFQYYEKEERGRGNFPDRFSARQFPNYSSELNVNALLLGDSALYLCASSSGLGDEQYFGPGTRLTVT.

V usage is TRBV25-1 and J usage is TRBJ2-2, with TRBD2 identical over 7 bases. This CDR3 has 18 residues. Germline trimming cut 3 bases from V and 7 bases from J; bases unmatched to any gene: 17. Per the germline V gene, CDR1 is MGHDK and CDR2 is SYGVNS. Here the CDR3 DNA reads TGTGCCAGCAGTGACTTAAAAGGGACTATTGGAAGTGTCGGGGAGCTGTTTTTT. Translation: CASSDLKGTIGSVGELFF.

This chain joins TRBV28 and TRBJ2-7, with D possibly TRBD2 on 5 matching bases. V was clipped by 3 bases and J by 3 bases, with 12 bases between them. The CDR3 covers 14 residues. Germline assignment: CDR1 MDHEN and CDR2 SYDVKM. This CDR3 is CASSFVGESYEQYF. The DNA of the CDR3 is TGTGCCAGCAGTTTCGTTGGGGAGAGCTACGAGCAGTACTTC.

The V call is TRBV5-5, the J call TRBJ2-7; 10 bases map to TRBD1. The CDR3 is 15 residues long. The germline V gene encodes CDR1 SGHKS and CDR2 YYEKEE (reference sequence). The J segment lost 2 bases and the V segment lost 4 bases, leaving 6 bases of the junction unmatched. The CDR3 reads CASSIGTGVAYEQYF. For the CDR3, the DNA is TGTGCCAGCAGCATAGGGACAGGGGTTGCCTACGAGCAGTACTTC.

The CDR3 DNA reads as TGTGCCAGCAGCGTAGCCCCCACAGACTATGGCTACACCTTC. Translation gives CASSVAPTDYGYTF. The gene calls are TRBV9 and TRBJ1-2, with D hard to call. The CDR3 is made up of 14 amino acids. V gave up 0 bases and J gave up 3 bases, with 9 bases separating them. The germline CDR1 and CDR2 sequences are SGDLS and YYNGEE.

J is TRBJ1-2 and V is TRBV11-1, with TRBD1 matching over 9 bases. The CDR3 is 14 residues long. The J segment lost 4 bases and the V segment lost 5 bases, leaving 5 bases of the junction unmatched. Germline CDR1 reads SGHAT; CDR2 reads FQDESV (reference sequence). In DNA, the CDR3 is TGTGCCAGCAGCCCCAAACAGGGGGCCTATGGCTACACCTTC. Its translation: CASSPKQGAYGYTF.

The rearrangement links TRBV5-6 to TRBJ1-4, with TRBD1 matching over 7 bases. CDR3 size: 17 residues. Germline lookup yields CDR1 SGHDT and CDR2 YYEEEE. The ends lost 2 bases at V and 3 bases at J; junction bases unmatched: 10. For the CDR3, the DNA is TGTGCCAGCAGCTTTGACAGGGCCAGGGTGGCTAATGAAAAACTGTTTTTT. This sequence encodes CASSFDRARVANEKLFF.

This clone was detected only a few times. The chain is built from TRBV28 and TRBJ2-7; TRBD1 aligns across 10 bases. Germline V lookup: CDR1 MDHEN, CDR2 SYDVKM. This CDR3 region has 14 residues. Trimming removed 5 bases from V and 2 bases from J; junction bases left unmatched: 3. The DNA for the CDR3 is TGTGCCAGCAGTCCCGGGACAGGGGCCTACGAGCAGTACTTC. Encoded protein: CASSPGTGAYEQYF. The whole variable domain, remainder taken from reference TRBV28 and TRBJ2-7, is DVKVTQSSRYLVKRTGEKVFLECVQDMDHENMFWYRQDPGLGLRLIYFSYDVKMKEKGDIPEGYSVSREKKERFSLILESASTNQTSMYLCASSPGTGAYEQYFGPGTRLTVT.

The chain couples TRBV6-5 to TRBJ1-1, with D maybe TRBD1 (5 bases). Germline loops: CDR1 MNHEY, CDR2 SVGAGI. This CDR3 contains 12 residues. Between the trimmed V and J ends, which lost 10 bases and 8 bases, there was a span of 17 bases. CDR3: CATQLGQGEAFF. CDR3 coding DNA: TGTGCCACCCAACTCGGGCAGGGCGAAGCTTTCTTT.

In DNA form, the CDR3 reads TGCGCCAGCAGCCAAGACGGGACAGGTCGACTTTATACTGAAGCTTTCTTT. Protein: CASSQDGTGRLYTEAFF. The chain links TRBV4-3 to TRBJ1-1, with 8 bases fitting TRBD1. The CDR3 extends over 17 amino acids. Germline V gene lookup returns CDR1 LGHNA and CDR2 YSLEER. The J segment lost 5 bases and the V segment lost 0 bases, leaving 11 bases of the junction unmatched.

The rearrangement joins TRBV7-9 to TRBJ2-2; no clear D gene. From germline, CDR1 is SEHNR and CDR2 FQNEAQ (reference sequence). The CDR3 is 13 amino acids. V shed 7 bases and J shed 2 bases, with 8 bases lying between them. The CDR3 bases are TGTGCCAGCAACCAGGAAAACACCGGGGAGCTGTTTTTT. The encoded protein is CASNQENTGELFF.

This chain links TRBV7-9 with TRBJ2-1; D not certain. CDR1 is SEHNR, CDR2 FQNEAQ, per germline (reference sequence). Trimming shortened V by 5 bases and J by 8 bases, and 10 bases separated the two germline ends. CDR3 length equals 12 residues. As DNA, the CDR3 is TGTGCCAGCAGCCCAACAGACCATGAGCAGTTCTTC. It specifies CASSPTDHEQFF.

This clone was observed a few times. The J gene is TRBJ2-7, the V gene TRBV5-6; 7 positions match TRBD1. The germline V gene encodes CDR1 SGHDT and CDR2 YYEEEE. CDR3 size: 13 residues. V trimming: 5 bases; J trimming: 2 bases; junction bases outside the gene matches: 4. The CDR3 DNA reads TGTGCCAGCAGTCCGGGACAGACCTACGAGCAGTACGTC. As protein: CASSPGQTYEQYV.

This sequence joins TRBV7-9 and TRBJ2-1; 10 nucleotides match TRBD2. Germline CDR1 is SEHNR and CDR2 is FQNEAQ (reference sequence). The CDR3 consists of 16 residues. With V trimmed by 3 bases and J by 8 bases, 10 bases remained unmatched. The CDR3 is CASSFLAGGGKDEQFF. CDR3 sequence (DNA): TGTGCCAGCAGCTTCTTAGCGGGAGGCGGGAAGGATGAGCAGTTCTTC.

J is TRBJ2-7 and V is TRBV7-2; the D call may be TRBD1 or TRBD2 (5 bases each). The CDR3 is 13 amino acids. The germline V gene has CDR1 SGHTA and CDR2 FQGNSA. Trimming removed 1 base from V and 7 bases from J, with 11 bases in between. The CDR3: CASSLEPWGEQYV. The CDR3 DNA sequence: TGTGCCAGCAGCTTAGAGCCCTGGGGGGAGCAGTACGTC.

The V gene is TRBV4-1, the J gene TRBJ1-2; 8 bases are shared with TRBD1. The V segment lost 0 bases and the J segment 8 bases; nucleotides outside the gene matches: 11. This CDR3 contains 16 residues. Germline CDR1 and CDR2: MGHRA and YSYEKL. The CDR3 sequence: CASSQDYRQGAQGYTF. The CDR3 DNA sequence: TGCGCCAGCAGCCAAGATTATCGGCAGGGGGCGCAGGGCTACACCTTC.

The chain carries TRBV5-1 and TRBJ2-1; 11 positions agree with TRBD1. CDR1 is SGHRS, CDR2 YFSETQ, per germline. V gave up 2 bases and J gave up 4 bases; unmatched junction bases: 2. The CDR3 length is 15 residues. CDR3 region: CASSFGTGGYNEQFF. In nucleotides, the CDR3 is TGCGCCAGCAGCTTTGGGACAGGGGGGTACAATGAGCAGTTCTTC. The full variable domain, its missing parts supplied by reference TRBV5-1 and TRBJ2-1, is KAGVTQTPRYLIKTRGQQVTLSCSPISGHRSVSWYQQTPGQGLQFLFEYFSETQRNKGNFPGRFSGRQFSNSRSEMNVSTLELGDSALYLCASSFGTGGYNEQFFGPGTRLTVL.

The chain has TRBV15 and TRBJ2-1, with TRBD1 matching 7 bases. Germline lookup yields CDR1 LNHNV and CDR2 YYDKDF (reference sequence). V dropped 5 bases and J dropped 5; count of bases not matched to a gene: 6. The CDR3 consists of 14 residues. In DNA, the CDR3 is TGTGCCACCAGCCTCGGACAGGTTAACAATGAGCAGTTCTTC. Translating it yields CATSLGQVNNEQFF.

The V gene is TRBV4-2, the J gene TRBJ1-1; D gene uncertain. The CDR3 loop spans 13 amino acids. Germline assignment: CDR1 LGHNA and CDR2 YNFKEQ. With 5 bases removed from V and 0 bases from J, the gap between germline ends came to 7 bases. CDR3 DNA sequence: TGTGCCAGCAGCTATCAGATGAACACTGAAGCTTTCTTT. This translates into CASSYQMNTEAFF.

This sequence joins TRBV6-1 and TRBJ1-2; 7 bases match TRBD1. V lost 3 bases to trimming and J lost 8 bases; unmatched junction nucleotides: 6. CDR3 length: 13 residues. CDR1 and CDR2 (germline): MNHNS, SASEGT. The CDR3 loop is CASSEGRGDGYTF. The CDR3 DNA follows: TGTGCCAGCAGTGAGGGCAGGGGGGACGGCTACACCTTC.